These 12 T cell receptor beta chains came from one sample sequenced in a study of blood T cell repertoires in COVID-19. Produced via immunoSEQ multiplex PCR; TCRdb's table is partial and in-frame only. The profile shows around 200,000 clones, roughly 90% of them singletons. What was sequenced was peripheral blood. These receptors originate from a woman between 50 and 59 years old with acute or convalescent COVID-19.

The rearrangement uses TRBV10-1 and TRBJ2-7; 9 bases align to TRBD1. V gave up 5 bases and J gave up 3 bases; unmatched junction bases: 8. Germline V gene lookup returns CDR1 WNHNN and CDR2 SYGVQD (reference sequence). CDR3 size: 15 residues. Here the CDR3 reads CASSSKWDRDYEQYF. In DNA, the CDR3 is TGCGCCAGCAGTTCGAAGTGGGACAGGGACTACGAGCAGTACTTC.

The rearrangement links TRBV12-3 or TRBV12-4 to TRBJ1-5; D not resolved. V was cut by 3 bases and J by 5 bases, with 8 bases left in between. The CDR3 loop spans 13 amino acids. CDR3 in amino acids: CASSFTADQPQHF. Written as DNA, the CDR3 is TGTGCCAGCAGTTTCACAGCCGATCAGCCCCAGCATTTT.

This chain connects TRBV6-6 to TRBJ2-7; weak D call: TRBD2 (5 bases). CDR3 length: 14 residues. CDR1 MNHNY and CDR2 SVGAGI come from the germline V gene (reference sequence). V was pared by 0 bases and J by 5 bases, with 11 bases between. This CDR3 reads CASSYSPNGDEQYF. In DNA form, the CDR3 reads TGTGCCAGCAGTTACTCGCCGAACGGGGACGAGCAGTACTTC.

The chain uses TRBV6-5 and TRBJ1-1; 7 nucleotides match TRBD1. The germline CDR1 and CDR2 sequences are MNHEY and SVGAGI. The CDR3 runs to 15 residues. V dropped 6 bases and J dropped 0; count of bases not matched to a gene: 7. CDR3 region: CASRIPDRLNTEAFF. The CDR3 DNA is TGTGCCAGCAGAATTCCGGACAGGTTGAACACTGAAGCTTTCTTT.

This rearrangement joins TRBV15 to TRBJ2-5; 7 nucleotides align to TRBD2. V lost 0 bases to trimming and J lost 5 bases; unmatched junction nucleotides: 6. CDR1 is LNHNV, CDR2 YYDKDF, per germline (reference sequence). The CDR3 is made up of 15 amino acids. Written as DNA, the CDR3 is TGTGCCACCAGCAGAGATTACGGGGGAGGGGAGACCCAGTACTTC. It is translated as CATSRDYGGGETQYF.

The chain is built from TRBV7-2 and TRBJ2-1; possible D gene TRBD2, 7 bases. Germline-derived CDR1 and CDR2 are SGHTA and FQGNSA. The CDR3 loop spans 16 amino acids. The V gene lost 3 bases and the J gene lost 7 bases, with 19 bases spanning the gap. The CDR3 DNA is TGTGCCAGCAGCTTTTACGGGGGGCGTGGGGGAAATGAGCAGTTCTTC. Translating gives CASSFYGGRGGNEQFF.

This chain links TRBV5-1 with TRBJ1-1, with a possible D match to TRBD1 (5 bases). The V gene lost 2 bases and the J gene lost 0 bases, with 8 bases spanning the gap. CDR1 is SGHRS and CDR2 is YFSETQ in the germline V gene. This CDR3 has 14 amino acids. CDR3 sequence: CASSFGAMNTEAFF. The CDR3 bases are TGCGCCAGCAGCTTTGGGGCTATGAACACTGAAGCTTTCTTT.

The chain recombines TRBV5-1 with TRBJ1-1, with a weak D call TRBD1 (5 bases). There are 14 residues in the CDR3. Trimming removed 0 bases at V and 4 bases at J, with 10 bases between. The germline CDR1 and CDR2 sequences are SGHRS and YFSETQ. CDR3 region: CASSLEAGPTEAFF. The CDR3 nucleotides read TGCGCCAGCAGCTTGGAGGCAGGGCCCACTGAAGCTTTCTTT.

The chain employs TRBV27 and TRBJ1-2, with unresolved D. The germline gives CDR1 MNHEY, CDR2 SMNVEV (reference sequence). Trimming stripped 2 bases from V and 1 base from J, with 11 bases between. This CDR3 comprises 15 residues. Here the CDR3 DNA reads TGTGCCAGCAGTTTAAGTCCCAGAAATAACTATGGCTACACCTTC. It encodes CASSLSPRNNYGYTF.

J is TRBJ1-3 and V is TRBV20-1, with D unclear. CDR3 size: 11 residues. Trimming stripped 6 bases from V and 2 bases from J, with 5 bases between. Germline V gene sequence: CDR1 DFQATT, CDR2 SNEGSKA (reference sequence). Written as DNA, the CDR3 is TGCAGTGCCCCTGCTGGAAACACCATATATTTT. Its translation: CSAPAGNTIYF.

The rearrangement uses TRBV7-9 and TRBJ2-3; D remains ambiguous. The germline V gene has CDR1 SEHNR and CDR2 FQNEAQ (reference sequence). V shed 2 bases and J shed 2 bases, with 5 bases lying between them. CDR3 length: 13 residues. This CDR3 reads CASSLSHTDTQYF. In nucleotides, the CDR3 is TGTGCCAGCAGCTTATCCCACACAGATACGCAGTATTTT.

The genes are TRBV7-2 and TRBJ1-3; D is uncertain. Germline values: CDR1 SGHTA, CDR2 FQGNSA. The CDR3 contains 16 residues. The ends were cut back, 3 bases at V and 0 bases at J, with 12 bases in the middle. The CDR3 loop is CASSLEPGYSGNTIYF. The CDR3 nucleotides are TGTGCCAGCAGCTTGGAACCGGGATACTCTGGAAACACCATATATTTT.